This TCR beta chain was captured by sequencing in a study of T cell responses to AZD1222 COVID-19 vaccine. Concerning this clone: Antigen unknown.

From germline, CDR1 is SGHVS and CDR2 FQNEAQ. Trimming pared 1 base from V and 3 bases from J, leaving 10 bases between. This CDR3 has 14 amino acids. This table comes from immunoSEQ multiplex PCR, and its TCRdb copy is limited to in-frame clones, with some not included. The table lists 120,000 to 150,000 clones, about 86% of them singletons. Broader study findings: The span of vaccine-associated CD4 TCRs extended across spike, with dominance at 160-218 and 743-854.

The rearrangement joins TRBV7-8 to TRBJ2-7; D uncertain. The clonotype comes from an adult who received the AZD1222 COVID-19 vaccine. Sample: peripheral blood, taken 28 days after the second AZD1222 dose. The chain's CDR3 is CASSLGASYYEQYF. The CDR3 nucleotides read TGTGCCAGCAGCTTAGGGGCGAGTTACTACGAGCAGTACTTC.